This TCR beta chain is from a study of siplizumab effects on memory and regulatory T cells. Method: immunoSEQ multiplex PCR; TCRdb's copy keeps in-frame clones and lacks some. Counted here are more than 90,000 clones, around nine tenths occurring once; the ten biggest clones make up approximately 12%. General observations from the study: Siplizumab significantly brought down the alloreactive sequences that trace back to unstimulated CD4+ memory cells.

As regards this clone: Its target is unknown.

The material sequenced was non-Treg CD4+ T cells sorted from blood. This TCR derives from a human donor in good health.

Written as DNA, the CDR3 is TGCAGCGTATCGGGACAGGGGGAAAACAATGAGCAGTTCTTC. Protein product: CSVSGQGENNEQFF. This chain connects TRBV29-1 to TRBJ2-1, with 11 bases that match TRBD1. The CDR3 runs 14 residues. CDR1 is SQVTM, CDR2 ANQGSEA, per germline. With V trimmed by 6 bases and J by 5 bases, 6 bases remained unmatched.